These T cell receptor beta chains were read from a single sample in a study of OX40 agonist ivuxolimab in advanced cancers. Some clones are missing from TCRdb's copy, which holds only in-frame ones; the method was immunoSEQ multiplex PCR. The sample yields tens of thousands of clones, around 85% seen once. This specimen was CD4+ or CD8+ T cells sorted from blood, taken in a trial of the OX40 agonist ivuxolimab. The receptors originated from an adult with an advanced solid tumor such as melanoma, head and neck, liver or kidney cancer. Both conserved end residues are part of each CDR3. The D gene is left open where the match is weak. Expanded clones are given a class, and other clones once, few, many or no size at all.

J | V | size | D | CDR3 | DNA
TRBJ2-2 | TRBV4-3 | . | . | CASSQDEETRGWAGELFF | TGCGCCAGCAGCCAAGACGAAGAGACTAGGGGTTGGGCCGGGGAGCTGTTTTTT
TRBJ1-2 | TRBV2 | . | . | CARTSGHPNYGYTF | TGTGCCAGAACTTCGGGACACCCTAACTATGGCTACACCTTC
TRBJ1-1 | TRBV19 | . | . | CASSYSLNTEAFF | TGTGCCAGTAGTTACAGTCTGAACACTGAAGCTTTCTTT
TRBJ2-7 | TRBV9 | . | . | CASSVGVVGATYEQYF | TGTGCCAGCAGCGTAGGGGTAGTGGGGGCAACCTACGAGCAGTACTTC
TRBJ1-4 | TRBV28 | . | . | CASRGWGANEKLFF | TGTGCCAGCAGAGGGTGGGGGGCTAATGAAAAACTGTTTTTT
TRBJ2-7 | TRBV19 | few | . | CASSADRSSYEQYF | TGTGCCAGTAGTGCAGACAGGAGCTCCTACGAGCAGTACTTC
TRBJ2-3 | TRBV7-9 | . | . | CASSQDRDTQYF | TGTGCCAGCAGCCAGGACCGAGATACGCAGTATTTT
TRBJ2-1 | TRBV5-6 | . | . | CASSLEGGQFF | TGTGCCAGCAGCTTGGAAGGAGGGCAGTTCTTC
TRBJ2-7 | TRBV6-5 | . | TRBD1 | CASSYSRTGPYEQYF | TGTGCCAGCAGTTATTCCCGGACAGGGCCCTACGAGCAGTACTTC
TRBJ2-4 | TRBV7-2 | once | . | CASSPGAKNIQYF | TGTGCCAGCAGTCCAGGAGCCAAAAACATTCAGTACTTC
TRBJ2-7 | TRBV5-6 | once | . | CASTLRGIGSDEQYF | TGTGCCAGCACCCTAAGGGGGATAGGGTCGGACGAGCAGTACTTC
TRBJ1-3 | TRBV14 | . | . | CASSPQGTGNTIYF | TGTGCCAGCAGCCCACAGGGAACTGGAAACACCATATATTTT
TRBJ2-3 | TRBV5-8 | few | TRBD2 | CASPRLARDTQYF | TGTGCCAGCCCTCGACTAGCACGAGATACGCAGTATTTT
TRBJ2-3 | TRBV9 | . | TRBD2 | CASSVGDQSGIQYF | TGTGCCAGCAGCGTAGGAGATCAGAGCGGGATCCAGTATTTT